Each of the 17 T cell receptor beta chains below was sequenced from the same sample in a study of T cells after posttransplantation cyclophosphamide (dated by TCRdb to the mid-2010s). The library relied on the immunoSEQ multiplex PCR assay. TCRdb retrieved this table from immuneACCESS and kept in-frame rearrangements only. Not all clones are present; in checked studies, unresolved V genes account for under half, and no reason is known for the remainder. A total of tens of thousands of clones appear in this sample, roughly 93% of them only once. 3% to 3.5% of the sample is taken by the ten largest. Input material: PBMCs. These receptors all come from a woman between 45 and 65 years old in good health and a related stem cell transplant donor.

The gene calls are TRBV2 and TRBJ1-5, with a weak D call TRBD1 (6 bases). The CDR3 loop spans 15 amino acids. Trimming took off 5 bases at V and 0 bases at J, with 11 bases between the two ends. Germline CDR1 and CDR2: SNHLY and FYNNEI. The CDR3 DNA follows: TGTGCCAGCAGTCCACAGGGTAATAGCAATCAGCCCCAGCATTTT. Amino acid sequence: CASSPQGNSNQPQHF.

Written as DNA, the CDR3 is TGTGCCAGCAGCGCTCATAGCGGGAGTAGTATGGCCGAGCAGTACTTC. The encoded protein is CASSAHSGSSMAEQYF. The chain carries TRBV7-8 and TRBJ2-7; TRBD2 matches 9 bases. This CDR3 contains 16 residues. From germline, CDR1 is SGHVS and CDR2 FQNEAQ. The V segment lost 5 bases and the J segment 6 bases; nucleotides outside the gene matches: 14.

CDR3 nucleotide sequence: TGCAGCGTTGATAACAGGGGGCAGGAGCAGTTCTTC. Translated, it gives CSVDNRGQEQFF. The rearrangement links TRBV29-1 to TRBJ2-1; TRBD1 aligns across 9 bases. The CDR3 has 12 residues. V gave up 3 bases and J gave up 10 bases; unmatched junction bases: 4. Germline V gives CDR1 SQVTM, CDR2 ANQGSEA.

The chain couples TRBV5-1 to TRBJ1-2, with 9 nucleotides matching TRBD1. The CDR3 is 14 amino acids. Germline lookup yields CDR1 SGHRS and CDR2 YFSETQ. V was clipped by 4 bases and J by 7 bases; unmatched bases: 8. The CDR3 reads CASSIYGQGSGYTF. In nucleotides, the CDR3 is TGCGCCAGCAGCATATACGGACAGGGGAGTGGCTACACCTTC.

The sample holds one count of this clone. The rearrangement joins TRBV9 to TRBJ1-1, with TRBD1 as a possible D gene (6 bases). CDR3 length equals 16 residues. Germline CDR1 is SGDLS and CDR2 is YYNGEE. Trimming removed 3 bases from V and 1 base from J, with 16 bases in between. The CDR3 reads CASSGRFGTKNTEAFF. CDR3 nucleotides: TGTGCCAGCAGCGGACGATTCGGGACAAAGAACACTGAAGCTTTCTTT.

This chain connects TRBV5-1 to TRBJ2-7; the match to TRBD1 covers 9 bases. The J segment lost 5 bases and the V segment lost 1 base, leaving 7 bases of the junction unmatched. Germline-derived CDR1 and CDR2 are SGHRS and YFSETQ. This CDR3 region has 15 residues. The CDR3 DNA reads TGCGCCAGCAGCTTGAGTCCCGGGACAGGGAACGAGCAGTACTTC. Translating it yields CASSLSPGTGNEQYF.

The rearrangement links TRBV5-1 to TRBJ1-4; TRBD1 is a possible D gene (5 bases). The ends were cut back, 0 bases at V and 2 bases at J, with 11 bases in the middle. The CDR3 extends over 16 amino acids. Germline CDR1 and CDR2: SGHRS and YFSETQ. The CDR3: CASSLDGAFTNEKLFF. The CDR3 coding sequence is TGCGCCAGCAGCTTGGATGGGGCTTTCACTAATGAAAAACTGTTTTTT.

This clone appeared a single time. The V call is TRBV27, the J call TRBJ1-2; 10 bases align to TRBD1. V lost 0 bases to trimming and J lost 7 bases; unmatched junction nucleotides: 8. The CDR3 totals 16 residues. CDR1 and CDR2 from the germline V gene are MNHEY and SMNVEV (reference sequence). CDR3 DNA sequence: TGTGCCAGCAGTTTATCGGGACAGGGGAAGTCTTTTGGCTACACCTTC. Its protein is CASSLSGQGKSFGYTF.

The V gene is TRBV7-2, the J gene TRBJ2-1, with unresolved D. Between the trimmed V and J ends, which lost 1 base and 9 bases, there was a span of 10 bases. CDR1 and CDR2 (germline): SGHTA, FQGNSA. The CDR3 length is 13 residues. CDR3 DNA: TGTGCCAGCAGCTTAGGTCAGGTTCTTGAGCAGTTCTTC. Amino acid sequence: CASSLGQVLEQFF.

Notes on this clone: The sample has other DNA sequences that encode this CDR3 too. V gene TRBV5-1 combines with J gene TRBJ2-3; TRBD2 matches at 11 bases. The length of the CDR3 is 16 residues. Germline assignment: CDR1 SGHRS and CDR2 YFSETQ. After removal of 4 bases from V and 1 base from J, the junction contained 5 bases not matched to a gene. The CDR3 is CASSPGLAGGTDTQYF. The CDR3 DNA sequence: TGCGCCAGCAGCCCCGGACTAGCGGGTGGCACAGATACGCAGTATTTT.

This clone was observed a single time. The rearrangement joins TRBV6-6 to TRBJ1-6; 8 positions agree with TRBD1. The V gene end was trimmed by 7 bases and the J gene end by 10 bases; junction bases not matched to a gene: 6. In germline, CDR1 is MNHNY, CDR2 SVGAGI (reference sequence). This CDR3 spans 13 amino acids. The CDR3 DNA sequence: TGTGCCAGCAATGACAGGGGTGCCTCACCCCTCCACTTT. As protein: CASNDRGASPLHF.

The chain is built from TRBV5-6 and TRBJ2-2, with TRBD1 identical over 9 bases. CDR1 and CDR2 from the germline V gene are SGHDT and YYEEEE. CDR3 length equals 15 residues. The ends lost 4 bases at V and 4 bases at J; junction bases unmatched: 5. DNA of the CDR3: TGTGCCAGCAGCCTCCGGGACAGGGTCACCGGGGAGCTGTTTTTT. Translation: CASSLRDRVTGELFF.

The CDR3 DNA follows: TGTGCCAGCAGCGCGACTAGCCGGGATGAGCAGTTCTTC. Translated, it gives CASSATSRDEQFF. This chain links TRBV7-8 with TRBJ2-1, with 7 bases matching TRBD2. Germline CDR1 SGHVS, CDR2 FQNEAQ. This CDR3 comprises 13 residues. V shed 5 bases and J 8 bases; nucleotides not matched to a gene: 6.

The rearrangement uses TRBV28 and TRBJ2-4; 7 bases fit TRBD1. The germline V gene has CDR1 MDHEN and CDR2 SYDVKM. Trimming took 6 bases from V and 6 from J; bases not matched to a gene: 8. The CDR3 runs 14 residues. The CDR3, as DNA: TGTGCCAGCAGCCCCCCGGGACAGTCAAACATTCAGTACTTC. It yields the protein CASSPPGQSNIQYF.

In this sample, this clone turned up once. The rearrangement joins TRBV2 to TRBJ2-2; D not certain. Looked up from germline, CDR1 is SNHLY and CDR2 is FYNNEI. V gave up 2 bases and J gave up 3 bases, with 13 bases separating them. This CDR3 is 16 amino acids long. CDR3 DNA sequence: TGTGCCAGCAGTGAAACGGCCCCCGGGTACACCGGGGAGCTGTTTTTT. This translates into CASSETAPGYTGELFF.

The chain carries TRBV11-2 and TRBJ1-2, with a possible D match to TRBD1 (5 bases). The CDR3 runs to 15 residues. Trimming cost V 3 bases and J 7 bases, with 18 bases left between them. The germline V gene encodes CDR1 SGHAT and CDR2 FQNNGV. In DNA form, the CDR3 reads TGTGCCAGCAGCTTCAGGGCGGGGGATGTAGGTGGCTACACCTTC. As protein: CASSFRAGDVGGYTF.

The chain carries TRBV18 and TRBJ2-5; D is unresolved. V gave up 6 bases and J gave up 5 bases, with 16 bases separating them. CDR3 length: 14 amino acids. Germline-derived CDR1 and CDR2 are KGHSH and LQKENI. The CDR3 DNA reads as TGTGCCAGCTCGCCCAACACCATCCTGGAGACCCAGTACTTC. It translates to CASSPNTILETQYF.